This T cell receptor beta chain was found in a study of early T cells in non-severe SARS-CoV-2 infection. The study, taken as a whole, reports: Clonotype matching in VDJdb favored anti-spike CD8 responses and did not capture private and CD4 specificities.

This clonotype was seen only a few times. The antigen is undetermined. Individual cDNA molecules were tagged with unique molecular identifiers. One entry per CDR3 protein, called by TCRdb with MiXCR from the 5' RACE reads. The sample comprises tens of thousands of distinct CDR3 sequences, roughly 5.7% of which are singletons, and about 5.9% rests with the top ten. CDR3 length: 14 amino acids. The V and J genes are TRBV21-1 and TRBJ2-1; the D call TRBD2 from the table was never checked on the DNA. TRBV21-1 is annotated as a pseudogene. This TCR came from an adult who was a healthcare worker with PCR-confirmed SARS-CoV-2 infection or an uninfected control (not recorded which). Sequenced sample: whole blood. The CDR3 loop is CASSKKAGDGEQFF. The CDR3 DNA sequence: TGTGCCAGCAGCAAAAAAGCGGGAGATGGTGAGCAGTTCTTC.